These 6 T cell receptor beta chains share one sample of origin, sequenced in a study of T cell responses to AZD1222 COVID-19 vaccine. Profiled with immunoSEQ multiplex PCR; TCRdb holds only in-frame clones, not every one. The sample has some 97,000 clones; around 90% are singletons. Source: peripheral blood, taken on day 0 of AZD1222 vaccination. These receptors came from an adult in good health.

This chain links TRBV3-1 (or the pseudogene TRBV3-2) with TRBJ2-7, with 16 bases lining up with TRBD2. The V and J ends lost 4 bases and 2 bases, in that order; junction bases with no gene match: 5. Germline V gene sequence: CDR1 LGHDT, CDR2 YNNKEL (reference sequence). The CDR3 is made up of 17 amino acids. The CDR3 DNA sequence: TGTGCCAGCAGCCCAGGGACTAGCGGGAGGGGAACCTACGAGCAGTACTTC. Protein sequence: CASSPGTSGRGTYEQYF.

This clone was found once. The V gene is TRBV29-1, the J gene TRBJ1-5; D perhaps matches TRBD1 (5 bases). The CDR3 loop spans 12 amino acids. V lost 4 bases, J lost 5 bases, and 9 bases lay in between. From germline, CDR1 is SQVTM and CDR2 ANQGSEA. As DNA, the CDR3 is TGCAGCGTTGCTAGGGACGATCAGCCCCAGCATTTT. Translation gives CSVARDDQPQHF.

The J gene is TRBJ1-5, the V gene TRBV28; 7 bases agree with TRBD1. This CDR3 contains 15 residues. Trimming at V came to 5 bases and at J to 5 bases, leaving 9 bases not matched to a gene. Germline CDR1 is MDHEN and CDR2 is SYDVKM. CDR3 residues: CASSRQGNGYQPQHF. The CDR3 nucleotides read TGTGCCAGCAGTCGACAGGGAAATGGATATCAGCCCCAGCATTTT.

The V call is TRBV27, the J call TRBJ2-5; a possible D gene is TRBD2 (5 bases). The CDR3 spans 16 residues. Germline CDR1 and CDR2: MNHEY and SMNVEV (reference sequence). V was trimmed by 6 bases and J by 5 bases, leaving 22 bases between them. The CDR3 loop reads CASRQSGSIQPETQYF. The CDR3 DNA follows: TGTGCCAGCAGGCAATCGGGGTCGATCCAACCGGAGACCCAGTACTTC.

This clone has only one observation. The chain links TRBV5-4 to TRBJ1-2; TRBD1 aligns across 7 bases. The CDR3 length is 14 residues. Germline assignment: CDR1 SGHNT and CDR2 YYREEE (reference sequence). With 3 bases clipped from V and 8 bases from J, the junction kept 10 bases outside the gene matches. CDR3 bases: TGTGCCAGCAGCTCCGGACAGGCCAAACACGGCTACACCTTC. Its protein is CASSSGQAKHGYTF.

The CDR3 loop is CASSFGSYEQYF. DNA of the CDR3: TGTGCCAGCAGTTTCGGATCCTACGAGCAGTACTTC. The chain employs TRBV28 and TRBJ2-7; D gene ambiguous. Germline V gives CDR1 MDHEN, CDR2 SYDVKM. Trimming left V 3 bases short and J 1 base short, with 4 bases between. The length of the CDR3 is 12 residues.